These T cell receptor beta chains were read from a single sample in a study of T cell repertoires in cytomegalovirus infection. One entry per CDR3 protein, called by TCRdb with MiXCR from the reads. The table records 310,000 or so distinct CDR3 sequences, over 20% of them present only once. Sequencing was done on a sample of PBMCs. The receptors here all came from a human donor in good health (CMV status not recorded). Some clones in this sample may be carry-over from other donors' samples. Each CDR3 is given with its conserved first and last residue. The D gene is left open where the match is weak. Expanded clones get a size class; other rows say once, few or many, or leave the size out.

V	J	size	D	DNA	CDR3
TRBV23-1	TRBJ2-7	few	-	TGCGCCAGCAGTATCCGGGAAGAGCCCTACGAGCAGTACTTC	CASSIREEPYEQYF
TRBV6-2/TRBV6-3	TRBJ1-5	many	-	TGTGCCAGCAGTTACCTTGCACCTGGGAATCAGCCCCAGCATTTT	CASSYLAPGNQPQHF
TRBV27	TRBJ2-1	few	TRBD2	TGTGCCACCCGAAAGTCGAGCAGCGGGAGGGCCGGCGACTACAATGAGCAGTTCTTC	CATRKSSSGRAGDYNEQFF
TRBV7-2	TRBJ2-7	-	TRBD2	TGTGCCAGCAGCTCTGGACTAGCGGCAATTTACGAGCAGTACTTC	CASSSGLAAIYEQYF
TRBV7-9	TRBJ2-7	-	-	TGTGCCAGCACTTCCACAGGGCCCTCCTACGAGCAGTACTTC	CASTSTGPSYEQYF
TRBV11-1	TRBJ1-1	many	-	TGTGCCAGCACAATGATGACGGTGAACACTGAAGCTTTCTTT	CASTMMTVNTEAFF
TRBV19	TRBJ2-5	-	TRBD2	TGTGCCAGTAGTGGCGGGAGGGATGAGACCCAGTACTTC	CASSGGRDETQYF
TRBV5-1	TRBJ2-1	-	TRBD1	TGCGCCAGCAGGGAGTGGGACAGGACCTACAATGAGCAGTTCTTC	CASREWDRTYNEQFF
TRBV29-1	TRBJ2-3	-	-	TGCAGCGTTACGAGAGACCGGGCAGATACGCAGTATTTT	CSVTRDRADTQYF
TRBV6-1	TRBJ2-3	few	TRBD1	TGTGCCAGCAGGGAGGGACAGGGGACTGATACGCAGTATTTT	CASREGQGTDTQYF
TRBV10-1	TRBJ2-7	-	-	TGCGCCAGCAGTGAGGGCTTATCCTACGAGCAGTACTTC	CASSEGLSYEQYF
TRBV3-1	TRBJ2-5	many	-	TGTGCCAGCAGCCAAGGACGAGAGACCCAGTACTTC	CASSQGRETQYF
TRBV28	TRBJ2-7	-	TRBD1	TGTGCCAGCAGTGGCCGGGACAGGGCTATCTACGAGCAGTACTTC	CASSGRDRAIYEQYF
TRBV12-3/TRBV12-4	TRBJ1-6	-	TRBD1	TGTGCCAGCAGTATATCCCCGGACAGGGCGACCTATAATTCACCCCTCCACTTT	CASSISPDRATYNSPLHF
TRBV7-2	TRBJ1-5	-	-	TGTGCCAGCAGCTTTAGTCCTAGCAATCAGCCCCAGCATTTT	CASSFSPSNQPQHF
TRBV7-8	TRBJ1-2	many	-	TGTGCCAGCAGCCCGGGGGGGAGCTATGGCTACACCTTC	CASSPGGSYGYTF
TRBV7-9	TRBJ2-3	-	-	TGTGCCAGCAGCCAACTGGCGGGAACGTTCACAGATACGCAGTATTTT	CASSQLAGTFTDTQYF